The 24 T cell receptor beta chains presented below share a single source sample, sequenced in a study of early T cells in non-severe SARS-CoV-2 infection. In TCRdb, the 5' RACE reads were re-called with MiXCR into one record per CDR3 protein. The table lists around 84,000 distinct CDR3 sequences, roughly an eighth of them singletons. Sequencing was performed on whole blood. The receptors were sampled from an adult who was a healthcare worker with PCR-confirmed SARS-CoV-2 infection or an uninfected control (not recorded which).

This clonotype was observed many times. This chain links TRBV18 with TRBJ2-1; possibly TRBD2 for D (5 bases). Trimming took off 3 bases at V and 2 bases at J, with 17 bases between the two ends. The CDR3 has 17 amino acids. Germline V gives CDR1 KGHSH, CDR2 LQKENI. In nucleotides, the CDR3 is TGTGCCAGCTCACCTGTTTTCTCGGAGGAGGCCTACAATGAGCAGTTCTTC. Translated, it gives CASSPVFSEEAYNEQFF.

This clonotype was counted between two and nine times. The chain employs TRBV6-2 or TRBV6-3 and TRBJ2-1; no firm D call. CDR3 length equals 12 residues. V was shortened by 5 bases and J by 8 bases, with 10 bases between the two germline ends. CDR1 is MNHEY and CDR2 is SVGEGT in the germline V gene. CDR3 loop: CASSPNSDEQFF. The DNA of the CDR3 is TGTGCCAGCAGTCCTAATTCCGATGAGCAGTTCTTC.

This clonotype has a count of ten or more. The rearrangement uses TRBV7-9 and TRBJ1-4; D ambiguous. The germline gives CDR1 SEHNR, CDR2 FQNEAQ (reference sequence). This CDR3 is 13 amino acids long. Trimming cost V 1 base and J 15 bases, with 15 bases left between them. The DNA of the CDR3 is TGTGCCAGCAGCTTAGGGTCCGGATCTAAGGTGTTTTTT. It encodes CASSLGSGSKVFF.

The chain carries TRBV4-2 and TRBJ1-5; D is ambiguous. Germline CDR1 is LGHNA and CDR2 is YNFKEQ. The length of the CDR3 is 13 residues. The V gene lost 8 bases and the J gene lost 5 bases, with 13 bases spanning the gap. CDR3 region: CASGPFVDQPQHF. CDR3 bases: TGTGCCAGCGGCCCGTTTGTGGATCAGCCCCAGCATTTT.

With respect to this clonotype: With a much larger clone just one base away, this may be a read error. The chain joins TRBV19 to TRBJ2-1; 7 bases are a match to TRBD2. The CDR3 runs 15 residues. The V segment lost 6 bases and the J segment 8 bases; nucleotides outside the gene matches: 13. Germline CDR1 LNHDA, CDR2 SQIVND (reference sequence). The CDR3 region is CASSTGLVGVHEQFF. The DNA for the CDR3 is TGTGCCAGTAGCACCGGACTAGTGGGAGTGCATGAGCAGTTCTTC.

In its sample, this clonotype was seen many times. This chain uses TRBV18 with TRBJ2-3; 7 nucleotides match TRBD1. V shed 0 bases, J shed 3 bases, and the junction held 9 bases outside the gene matches. This CDR3 is 17 amino acids long. The germline V gene has CDR1 KGHSH and CDR2 LQKENI. CDR3: CASSPPNRGRRTDTQYF. For the CDR3, the DNA is TGTGCCAGCTCACCACCGAACAGGGGAAGAAGAACAGATACGCAGTATTTT.

J is TRBJ2-5 and V is TRBV29-1; D unclear. Per germline, CDR1 SQVTM and CDR2 ANQGSEA. V dropped 6 bases and J dropped 7 bases, with 3 bases sitting between them. The CDR3 is 8 residues long. CDR3 sequence reads: CSVGTQYF. CDR3 DNA sequence: TGCAGCGTGGGGACCCAGTACTTC.

This chain uses TRBV28 with TRBJ1-1; a weak D match, TRBD1 (5 bases). The CDR3 loop spans 15 amino acids. With 3 bases removed from V and 6 bases from J, the gap between germline ends came to 17 bases. Germline V CDR1 and CDR2: MDHEN, SYDVKM. CDR3 protein: CASSLSQGVRSEAFF. The CDR3 DNA follows: TGTGCCAGCAGTTTGAGTCAGGGCGTCAGGTCTGAAGCTTTCTTT.

At least ten counts were recorded for this clonotype. The chain couples TRBV4-2 to TRBJ2-3, with 9 bases fitting TRBD2. CDR1 and CDR2 (germline): LGHNA, YNFKEQ. Trimming at V came to 0 bases and at J to 4 bases, leaving 17 bases not matched to a gene. The CDR3 runs to 20 residues. The CDR3 loop reads CASSQDGSGAGGPIPDTQYF. As DNA, the CDR3 is TGTGCCAGCAGCCAAGACGGGTCCGGCGCGGGAGGGCCGATCCCAGATACGCAGTATTTT.

In this sample, this clonotype turned up a few times. This rearrangement joins TRBV7-3 to TRBJ2-1; 8 nucleotides align to TRBD2. This CDR3 comprises 14 residues. V was clipped by 2 bases and J by 7 bases; unmatched bases: 4. Germline CDR1 and CDR2: SGHTA and FQGTGA. DNA of the CDR3: TGTGCCAGCAGCTTAGCGGGAGGCACGAATGAGCAGTTCTTC. This translates into CASSLAGGTNEQFF. The full variable domain, with the rest looked up from reference TRBV7-3 and TRBJ2-1, is GAGVSQTPSNKVTEKGKYVELRCDPISGHTALYWYRQSLGQGPEFLIYFQGTGAADDSGLPNDRFFAVRPEGSVSTLKIQRTERGDSAVYLCASSLAGGTNEQFFGPGTRLTVL.

This clonotype turned up a few times. The chain combines TRBV3-1 with TRBJ1-2; the D is unclear. There are 15 residues in the CDR3. CDR1 and CDR2 from the germline V gene are LGHDT and YNNKEL (reference sequence). The ends were cut back, 0 bases at V and 8 bases at J, with 16 bases in the middle. The CDR3 is CASSQDRTGMGGYTF. The CDR3, as DNA: TGTGCCAGCAGCCAAGATCGTACGGGCATGGGCGGCTACACCTTC.

This clonotype showed up many times. CDR3 loop: CKGEGEYTEAFF. CDR3 bases: TGCAAGGGGGAGGGGGAATATACTGAAGCTTTCTTT. The chain uses TRBV20-1 and TRBJ1-1, with a tentative D call TRBD1 (6 bases). The V gene's germline CDR1 is DFQATT and CDR2 SNEGSKA (reference sequence). The CDR3 spans 12 residues.

This clonotype was counted many times. The chain uses TRBV2 and TRBJ2-1; 7 bases agree with TRBD2. The CDR3 loop spans 14 amino acids. The V gene's germline CDR1 is SNHLY and CDR2 FYNNEI. Trimming took 4 bases from V and 15 from J; bases not matched to a gene: 15. The CDR3 DNA reads TGTGCCAGCAGTGCCAAGGGGCTCGGGGGGATCTGGTTCTTC. Translated: CASSAKGLGGIWFF.

This clonotype was observed many times. The junction does not match germline at one end; this may be a read error. The rearrangement links TRBV29-1 to TRBJ2-7; D is possibly TRBD2 (6 bases). CDR1 and CDR2 (germline): SQVTM, ANQGSEA. The CDR3 runs 15 residues. The CDR3: CSVEDYSRGSYEQYF. CDR3 bases: TGCAGCGTTGAAGATTACTCCCGGGGGTCCTACGAACAGTACTTC.

The chain employs TRBV7-2 and TRBJ2-4; D is possibly TRBD1 (6 bases). Germline lookup yields CDR1 SGHTA and CDR2 FQGNSA. V lost 1 base, J lost 8 bases, and 18 bases lay in between. This CDR3 is built from 16 residues. The chain's CDR3 is CASSLDIFGGRDIQYF. The CDR3 nucleotides read TGTGCCAGCAGCTTAGATATTTTTGGGGGCAGAGACATTCAGTACTTC.

This clonotype was detected only a few times. This chain uses TRBV19 with TRBJ2-7; D gene unclear. Germline CDR1 reads LNHDA; CDR2 reads SQIVND (reference sequence). V shed 3 bases and J shed 4 bases, with 10 bases lying between them. The CDR3 is 13 amino acids. CDR3 residues: CASSIGLIYEQYF. The CDR3 DNA reads as TGTGCCAGTAGTATTGGTCTGATATACGAGCAGTACTTC.

This clonotype was detected ten times or more. This sequence joins TRBV28 and TRBJ2-1; TRBD2 matches at 9 bases. CDR1 is MDHEN and CDR2 is SYDVKM in the germline V gene. V was pared by 8 bases and J by 7 bases, with 12 bases of the junction left unmatched. The CDR3 is made up of 15 amino acids. The CDR3 DNA sequence: TGTGCCAGCCCTATTATAGCGGGAGATCCTAATGAGCAGTTCTTC. Translation: CASPIIAGDPNEQFF.

This clonotype was found a few times. The V call is TRBV29-1, the J call TRBJ1-3; D remains unclear. V was trimmed by 4 bases and J by 2 bases, leaving 9 bases between them. Germline CDR1 SQVTM, CDR2 ANQGSEA. The CDR3 spans 13 residues. CDR3 protein: CSVGRGTGNTIYF. The CDR3 DNA is TGCAGCGTTGGGCGAGGGACTGGAAACACCATATATTTT.

The chain has TRBV19 and TRBJ2-1; TRBD2 aligns across 8 bases. The CDR3 loop spans 16 amino acids. The germline V gene has CDR1 LNHDA and CDR2 SQIVND (reference sequence). J was trimmed by 7 bases and V by 11 bases; bases with no gene match: 19. The CDR3 spells CARSKQKREPGNEQFF. The CDR3 region has the DNA TGTGCCCGGTCTAAGCAGAAGCGGGAGCCTGGTAATGAGCAGTTCTTC.

This clonotype was picked up a small number of times. This chain links TRBV20-1 with TRBJ1-4; D uncertain. Trimming cost V 4 bases and J 6 bases, with 12 bases left between them. Germline assignment: CDR1 DFQATT and CDR2 SNEGSKA (reference sequence). CDR3 length: 13 amino acids. The CDR3 DNA is TGCAGTGCTATCATTTCCGGACATGAAAAACTGTTTTTT. Translating gives CSAIISGHEKLFF.

The chain employs TRBV27 and TRBJ2-1; 10 bases are shared with TRBD2. CDR3 length: 15 amino acids. The germline CDR1 and CDR2 sequences are MNHEY and SMNVEV (reference sequence). Trimming at V came to 3 bases and at J to 5 bases, leaving 4 bases not matched to a gene. CDR3 in amino acids: CASSFWTSGHNEQFF. In nucleotides, the CDR3 is TGTGCCAGCAGTTTCTGGACTAGCGGACACAATGAGCAGTTCTTC.

The rearrangement uses TRBV29-1 and TRBJ1-4; the match to TRBD1 covers 7 bases. The CDR3 runs to 12 residues. Germline V CDR1 and CDR2: SQVTM, ANQGSEA. The V segment lost 8 bases and the J segment 8 bases; nucleotides outside the gene matches: 8. The CDR3: CSSRDSEEKLFF. CDR3 DNA: TGCAGCTCTAGGGACAGCGAGGAAAAACTGTTTTTT.

This clonotype was picked up a small number of times. The CDR3 protein is CAWGGHYEQYF. The CDR3 region has the DNA TGTGCCTGGGGGGGACACTACGAGCAGTACTTC. The chain couples TRBV30 to TRBJ2-7, with a weak D call TRBD1 (6 bases). The CDR3 contains 11 residues. Germline assignment: CDR1 GTSNPN and CDR2 SVGIG (reference sequence). V lost 5 bases to trimming and J lost 3 bases, with 8 bases between them.

This clonotype has at least ten counts. The chain links TRBV7-2 to TRBJ2-4, with D possibly being TRBD2 (5 bases). Germline CDR1 and CDR2: SGHTA and FQGNSA. The CDR3 runs 14 residues. V was clipped by 5 bases and J by 9 bases, with 17 bases between them. CDR3 DNA: TGTGCCAGCAGCCCGGGGTGGCGCTCCGGCATTCAGTACTTC. As protein: CASSPGWRSGIQYF.